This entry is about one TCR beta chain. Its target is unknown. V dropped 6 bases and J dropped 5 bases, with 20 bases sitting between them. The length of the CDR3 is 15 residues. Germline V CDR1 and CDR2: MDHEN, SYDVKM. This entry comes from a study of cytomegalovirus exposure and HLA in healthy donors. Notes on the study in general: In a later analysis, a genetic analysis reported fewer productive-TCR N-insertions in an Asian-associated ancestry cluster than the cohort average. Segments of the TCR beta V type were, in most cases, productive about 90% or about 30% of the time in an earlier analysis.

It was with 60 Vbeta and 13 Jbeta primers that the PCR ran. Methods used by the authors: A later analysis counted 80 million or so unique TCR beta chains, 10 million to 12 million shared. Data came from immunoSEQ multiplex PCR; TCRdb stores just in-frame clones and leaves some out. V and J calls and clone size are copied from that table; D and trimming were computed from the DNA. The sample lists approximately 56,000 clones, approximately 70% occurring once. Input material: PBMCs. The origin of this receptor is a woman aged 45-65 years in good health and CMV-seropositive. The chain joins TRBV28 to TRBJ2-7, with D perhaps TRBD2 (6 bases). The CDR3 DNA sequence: TGTGCCAGCAGCCCTGAGCGGGTACTAGTCGACGAGCAGTACTTC. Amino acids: CASSPERVLVDEQYF.